This T cell receptor (beta chain) was found in a study of blood T cell repertoires in COVID-19. Study overall: The origin of the acute and convalescent COVID-19 samples was the United States, Italy and Spain. PBMCs, B-cell-depleted T cells, or T cells were the source of the cDNA or gDNA that made up the material.

Authors' processing steps: By means of reference gene primer amplification, nucleated cell counts were estimated. Measured with immunoSEQ multiplex PCR; TCRdb has only the in-frame clones, and not every one. The DNA gave D and trimming, while V, J and clone size come from that table. The sample includes 30,000 to 40,000 clones, roughly 82% of them seen just once. Between the trimmed V and J ends, which lost 6 bases and 3 bases, there was a span of 14 bases. The CDR3 totals 14 residues. Germline V lookup: CDR1 MNHEY, CDR2 SVGAGI. J is TRBJ1-1 and V is TRBV6-5; D is perhaps TRBD1 (6 bases). The sequenced material came from peripheral blood. This TCR was recovered from an elderly man with active or convalescent COVID-19. This CDR3 reads CASSHHRAHTEAFF. The CDR3 DNA follows: TGTGCCAGCAGCCACCACAGGGCCCACACTGAAGCTTTCTTT.